The 23 T cell receptor beta chains presented below share a single source sample, sequenced in a study of blood T cell repertoires in COVID-19. Sequenced by immunoSEQ multiplex PCR; TCRdb stores in-frame clones only, minus some. The sample lists approximately 210,000 clones; roughly 91% were seen once. Input material: peripheral blood. These receptors were obtained from a human donor in a cohort sampled during active COVID-19.

CDR3 coding DNA: TGTGCCAGCAGGGATAGCGGGAGGGGTATTTACGAGCAGTACTTC. This sequence encodes CASRDSGRGIYEQYF. J is TRBJ2-7 and V is TRBV11-2; 11 bases are shared with TRBD2. The CDR3 runs to 15 residues. Losses at the gene ends were 6 bases for V and 4 bases for J; bases not matched to a gene: 8. Germline V gives CDR1 SGHAT, CDR2 FQNNGV.

This rearrangement joins TRBV3-1 (or the pseudogene TRBV3-2) to TRBJ2-7, with TRBD2 matching 11 bases. V gave up 3 bases and J gave up 7 bases; unmatched junction bases: 11. Germline V lookup: CDR1 LGHDT, CDR2 YNNKEL (reference sequence). CDR3 length equals 16 residues. The CDR3 DNA reads as TGTGCCAGCAGCCATGGTGGTAGCGGGGGGGCGATAGAGCAGTACTTC. It codes for CASSHGGSGGAIEQYF.

The chain recombines TRBV5-1 with TRBJ2-3; 12 nucleotides line up with TRBD2. After removal of 4 bases from V and 3 bases from J, the junction contained 6 bases not matched to a gene. The V gene's germline CDR1 is SGHRS and CDR2 YFSETQ. The CDR3 extends over 16 amino acids. CDR3 loop: CASSAGLAGKTDTQYF. CDR3 in DNA: TGCGCCAGCAGCGCCGGACTAGCGGGAAAGACAGATACGCAGTATTTT.

The chain uses TRBV6-5 and TRBJ2-7, with 8 positions matching TRBD1. Losses at the gene ends were 6 bases for V and 2 bases for J; bases not matched to a gene: 9. The germline V gene has CDR1 MNHEY and CDR2 SVGAGI. The CDR3 spans 15 residues. The CDR3 spells CASRPDRGPTYEQYF. The CDR3 DNA is TGTGCCAGCAGGCCCGACAGGGGACCTACCTACGAGCAGTACTTC.

The V and J genes are TRBV5-1 and TRBJ2-7, with 7 bases that match TRBD1. V shed 4 bases, J shed 6 bases, and the junction held 10 bases outside the gene matches. Per germline, CDR1 SGHRS and CDR2 YFSETQ. This CDR3 has 14 residues. In nucleotides, the CDR3 is TGCGCCAGCAGCCCAACAGGGGTTGGCGGCGAGCAGTACTTC. Translated, it gives CASSPTGVGGEQYF.

The chain couples TRBV29-1 to TRBJ2-7; 8 nucleotides line up with TRBD1. Looked up from germline, CDR1 is SQVTM and CDR2 is ANQGSEA. The CDR3 has 14 residues. Trimming cost V 6 bases and J 7 bases; bases outside gene matches: 14. The CDR3 loop reads CSVQSGDRKSEQYF. CDR3 nucleotides: TGCAGCGTACAATCCGGGGACAGGAAATCGGAGCAGTACTTC.

The CDR3 DNA reads as TGTGCCAGCAGCCCTACGCGGGGGACCTACAATGAGCAGTTCTTC. Protein: CASSPTRGTYNEQFF. This chain connects TRBV7-9 to TRBJ2-1; 7 positions match TRBD2. The CDR3 extends over 15 amino acids. Per the germline V gene, CDR1 is SEHNR and CDR2 is FQNEAQ (reference sequence). V lost 5 bases to trimming and J lost 2 bases; unmatched junction nucleotides: 6. Supplemented by reference TRBV7-9 and TRBJ2-1, the full variable domain reads DTGVSQNPRHKITKRGQNVTFRCDPISEHNRLYWYRQTLGQGPEFLTYFQNEAQLEKSRLLSDRFSAERPKGSFSTLEIQRTEQGDSAMYLCASSPTRGTYNEQFFGPGTRLTVL.

This chain links TRBV18 with TRBJ2-5, with 9 bases lining up with TRBD2. This CDR3 comprises 17 residues. Germline CDR1 is KGHSH and CDR2 is LQKENI. V gave up 0 bases and J gave up 3 bases; unmatched junction bases: 8. CDR3 bases: TGTGCCAGCTCACCACCCCTCCTAGCGGGATACAAAGAGACCCAGTACTTC. Translated, it gives CASSPPLLAGYKETQYF.

J is TRBJ2-5 and V is TRBV30, with 8 bases fitting TRBD1. Germline CDR1 GTSNPN, CDR2 SVGIG (reference sequence). J lost 7 bases, V lost 2 bases, and 12 bases had no gene match. The CDR3 has 15 residues. This CDR3 reads CAWSTGGTQGGTQYF. The CDR3 nucleotides read TGTGCCTGGAGTACAGGGGGGACGCAAGGGGGGACCCAGTACTTC.

The chain is built from TRBV6-5 and TRBJ1-3, with TRBD1 identical over 9 bases. V lost 6 bases and J lost 4; bases outside the gene matches: 7. The CDR3 is 15 amino acids. Germline V gives CDR1 MNHEY, CDR2 SVGAGI. CDR3 DNA: TGTGCCAGCAGCCTACAGGGGGCTTCGGGAAACACCATATATTTT. Amino acid sequence: CASSLQGASGNTIYF.

This clone was picked up a small number of times. The chain couples TRBV9 to TRBJ2-2; 10 nucleotides match TRBD2. The V and J ends lost 0 bases and 4 bases, in that order; junction bases with no gene match: 6. This CDR3 is built from 17 residues. Germline V lookup: CDR1 SGDLS, CDR2 YYNGEE. The CDR3 DNA is TGTGCCAGCAGCGTAGCACCACTAGCGGGACCCACCGGGGAGCTGTTTTTT. This sequence encodes CASSVAPLAGPTGELFF.

The chain links TRBV6-2 or TRBV6-3 to TRBJ1-2; 12 bases are shared with TRBD1. CDR1 is MNHEY, CDR2 SVGEGT, per germline. V dropped 5 bases and J dropped 7; count of bases not matched to a gene: 14. The length of the CDR3 is 17 residues. DNA for the CDR3: TGTGCCAGCAGTAGCGGGACAGGGGGCGTGAGTAGAAGTGGCTACACCTTC. This gives the protein CASSSGTGGVSRSGYTF.

The chain links TRBV7-2 to TRBJ2-2, with no clear D. Trimming shortened V by 6 bases and J by 4 bases, and 12 bases separated the two germline ends. The germline V gene has CDR1 SGHTA and CDR2 FQGNSA. The CDR3 totals 14 residues. CDR3 sequence reads: CASRAGSLTGELFF. Here the CDR3 DNA reads TGTGCCAGCAGAGCCGGGTCCCTCACCGGGGAGCTGTTTTTT.

This chain's CDR3 is CASRFGLEPSYEQYF. As DNA, the CDR3 is TGCGCCAGCAGATTTGGACTCGAGCCCTCCTACGAGCAGTACTTC. The chain joins TRBV5-1 to TRBJ2-7; tentatively, D is TRBD2 (5 bases). The V end was cut by 5 bases, the J end by 0 bases, with 15 bases between. This CDR3 spans 15 amino acids. Germline-derived CDR1 and CDR2 are SGHRS and YFSETQ. Supplemented by reference TRBV5-1 and TRBJ2-7, the full variable domain reads KAGVTQTPRYLIKTRGQQVTLSCSPISGHRSVSWYQQTPGQGLQFLFEYFSETQRNKGNFPGRFSGRQFSNSRSEMNVSTLELGDSALYLCASRFGLEPSYEQYFGPGTRLTVT.

The rearrangement links TRBV6-5 to TRBJ2-7, with unresolved D. The CDR3 has 12 residues. CDR1 and CDR2 from the germline V gene are MNHEY and SVGAGI. V lost 11 bases, J lost 3 bases, and 14 bases lay in between. The CDR3 spells CAGNGDGYEQYF. CDR3 sequence (DNA): TGTGCCGGAAATGGAGACGGCTACGAGCAGTACTTC.

The chain carries TRBV5-4 and TRBJ1-6; D ambiguous. The CDR3 is 14 amino acids. Trimming stripped 4 bases from V and 7 bases from J, with 12 bases between. Germline CDR1 SGHNT, CDR2 YYREEE (reference sequence). CDR3 DNA: TGTGCCAGCAGCGACCCTCCGGGGAATTCACCCCTCCACTTT. It is translated as CASSDPPGNSPLHF.

This clone came up once. The conserved final phenylalanine or tryptophan is absent from the CDR3, which likely points to a read error. The limits of the CDR3 on the DNA are not certain, so only TCRdb's listed CDR3 is given. The genes are TRBV6-5 and TRBJ1-1; the table calls TRBD1, which could not be checked here. Germline V gives CDR1 MNHEY, CDR2 SVGAGI. The CDR3 numbers 12 amino acids, ends counted. The CDR3 sequence is CASSSPGQSVSL.

The V call is TRBV2, the J call TRBJ1-1; TRBD1 might be the D (5 bases). The CDR3 is made up of 13 amino acids. CDR1 SNHLY and CDR2 FYNNEI come from the germline V gene. Between the trimmed V and J ends, which lost 6 bases and 2 bases, there was a span of 10 bases. The CDR3 DNA follows: TGTGCCAGCAGGGGAGGGGTAAACACTGAAGCTTTCTTT. This gives the protein CASRGGVNTEAFF. Full variable domain (rest looked up from reference TRBV2 and TRBJ1-1): EPEVTQTPSHQVTQMGQEVILRCVPISNHLYFYWYRQILGQKVEFLVSFYNNEISEKSEIFDDQFSVERPDGSNFTLKIRSTKLEDSAMYFCASRGGVNTEAFFGQGTRLTVV.

The genes are TRBV9 and TRBJ1-1, with D possibly matching TRBD1 (6 bases). Trimming took 3 bases from V and 10 from J, leaving 13 bases between them. In germline, CDR1 is SGDLS, CDR2 YYNGEE. This CDR3 is built from 12 residues. The CDR3 region is CASSGDRPPAFF. Here the CDR3 DNA reads TGTGCCAGCAGCGGTGACAGGCCACCAGCTTTCTTT.

This chain connects TRBV5-1 to TRBJ2-3, with 12 bases aligning to TRBD2. Germline V gene sequence: CDR1 SGHRS, CDR2 YFSETQ. Losses at the gene ends were 4 bases for V and 5 bases for J; bases not matched to a gene: 11. The CDR3 is 17 amino acids. The CDR3 here is CASSPTSGGRGGDTQYF. In nucleotides, the CDR3 is TGCGCCAGCAGCCCAACTAGCGGGGGGCGAGGGGGAGATACGCAGTATTTT.

The rearrangement uses TRBV27 and TRBJ2-4, with 7 bases fitting TRBD1. CDR1 is MNHEY and CDR2 is SMNVEV in the germline V gene (reference sequence). The V segment lost 4 bases and the J segment 9 bases; nucleotides outside the gene matches: 6. This CDR3 has 13 residues. CDR3 nucleotides: TGTGCCAGCAGTTCCCGACAGGGCGGCATTCAGTACTTC. This sequence encodes CASSSRQGGIQYF.

This sequence joins TRBV11-2 and TRBJ1-1; a possible D gene is TRBD1 (6 bases). The CDR3 loop spans 16 amino acids. The germline CDR1 and CDR2 sequences are SGHAT and FQNNGV. Trimming removed 5 bases at V and 1 base at J, with 17 bases between. The CDR3 DNA reads TGTGCCAGCAGCCCGAGGGGGGGGTTTGGGAACACTGAAGCTTTCTTT. It codes for CASSPRGGFGNTEAFF.

The chain employs TRBV19 and TRBJ1-2, with 7 bases matching TRBD1. CDR3 length equals 16 residues. V lost 6 bases and J lost 8; bases outside the gene matches: 18. Germline CDR1 LNHDA, CDR2 SQIVND (reference sequence). The DNA of the CDR3 is TGTGCCAGTAGGACTTCGGGACAGCCCGGGGTCGGGGGCTACACCTTC. Its protein product is CASRTSGQPGVGGYTF. Drawing the rest from reference TRBV19 and TRBJ1-2, the complete variable domain is DGGITQSPKYLFRKEGQNVTLSCEQNLNHDAMYWYRQDPGQGLRLIYYSQIVNDFQKGDIAEGYSVSREKKESFPLTVTSAQKNPTAFYLCASRTSGQPGVGGYTFGSGTRLTVV.